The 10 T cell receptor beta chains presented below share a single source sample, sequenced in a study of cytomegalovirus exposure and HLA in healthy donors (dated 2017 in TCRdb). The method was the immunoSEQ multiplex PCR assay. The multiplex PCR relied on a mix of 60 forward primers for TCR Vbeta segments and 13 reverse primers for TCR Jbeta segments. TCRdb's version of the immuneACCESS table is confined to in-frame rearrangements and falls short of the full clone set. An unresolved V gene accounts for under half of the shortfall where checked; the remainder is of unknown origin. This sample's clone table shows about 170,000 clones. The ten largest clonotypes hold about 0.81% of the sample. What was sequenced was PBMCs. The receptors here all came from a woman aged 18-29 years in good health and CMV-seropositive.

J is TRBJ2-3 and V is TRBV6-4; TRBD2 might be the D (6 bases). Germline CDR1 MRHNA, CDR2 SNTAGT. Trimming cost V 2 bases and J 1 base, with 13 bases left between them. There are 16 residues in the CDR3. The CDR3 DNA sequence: TGTGCCAGCAGTGACCTCCCGGGAGAAGGCACAGATACGCAGTATTTT. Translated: CASSDLPGEGTDTQYF.

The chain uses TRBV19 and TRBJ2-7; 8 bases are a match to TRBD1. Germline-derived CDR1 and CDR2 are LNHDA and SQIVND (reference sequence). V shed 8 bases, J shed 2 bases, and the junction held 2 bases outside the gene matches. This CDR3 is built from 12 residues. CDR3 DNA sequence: TGTGCCAGTTCACAGGGGGCCTACGAGCAGTACTTC. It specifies CASSQGAYEQYF.

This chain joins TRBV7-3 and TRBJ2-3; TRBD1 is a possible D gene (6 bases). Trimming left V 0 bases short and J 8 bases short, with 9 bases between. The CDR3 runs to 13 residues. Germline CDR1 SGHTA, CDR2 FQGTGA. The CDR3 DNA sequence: TGTGCCAGCAGCTTAACGGGGGCGGGTACGCAGTATTTT. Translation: CASSLTGAGTQYF.

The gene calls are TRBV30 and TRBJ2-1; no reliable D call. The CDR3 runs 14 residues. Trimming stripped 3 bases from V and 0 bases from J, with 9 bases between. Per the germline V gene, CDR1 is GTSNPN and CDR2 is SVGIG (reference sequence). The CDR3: CAWSRLGSYNEQFF. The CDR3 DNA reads TGTGCCTGGAGCAGACTGGGCTCCTACAATGAGCAGTTCTTC.

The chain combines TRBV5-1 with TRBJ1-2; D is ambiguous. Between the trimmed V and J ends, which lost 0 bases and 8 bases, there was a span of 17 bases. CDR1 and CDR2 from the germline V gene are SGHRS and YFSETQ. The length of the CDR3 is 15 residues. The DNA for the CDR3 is TGCGCCAGCAGCTTGGATGAGGGCGCTATTAGGGGCTACACCTTC. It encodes CASSLDEGAIRGYTF.

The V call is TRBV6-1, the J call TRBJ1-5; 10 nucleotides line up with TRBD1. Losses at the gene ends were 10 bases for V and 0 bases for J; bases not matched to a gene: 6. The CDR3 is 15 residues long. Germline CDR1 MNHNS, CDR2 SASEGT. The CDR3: CATRQGASSNQPQHF. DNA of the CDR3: TGTGCCACAAGACAGGGGGCTAGTAGCAATCAGCCCCAGCATTTT.

The CDR3 nucleotides read TGTGCCAGCAGCTTACCAGCGGGGGGGTACCAAGAGACCCAGTACTTC. Translation: CASSLPAGGYQETQYF. The chain is built from TRBV7-9 and TRBJ2-5; 10 nucleotides line up with TRBD2. Germline assignment: CDR1 SEHNR and CDR2 FQNEAQ (reference sequence). This CDR3 contains 16 residues. Trimming took 2 bases from V and 0 from J; bases not matched to a gene: 3. The entire variable domain, with the rest obtained from reference TRBV7-9 and TRBJ2-5, is as follows: DTGVSQNPRHKITKRGQNVTFRCDPISEHNRLYWYRQTLGQGPEFLTYFQNEAQLEKSRLLSDRFSAERPKGSFSTLEIQRTEQGDSAMYLCASSLPAGGYQETQYFGPGTRLLVL.

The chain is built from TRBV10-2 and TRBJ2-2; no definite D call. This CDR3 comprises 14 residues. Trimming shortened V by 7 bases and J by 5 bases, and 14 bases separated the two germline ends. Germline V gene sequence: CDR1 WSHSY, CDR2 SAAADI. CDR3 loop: CASKRSPRTGELFF. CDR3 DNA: TGCGCCAGCAAACGGAGTCCGAGGACCGGGGAGCTGTTTTTT.

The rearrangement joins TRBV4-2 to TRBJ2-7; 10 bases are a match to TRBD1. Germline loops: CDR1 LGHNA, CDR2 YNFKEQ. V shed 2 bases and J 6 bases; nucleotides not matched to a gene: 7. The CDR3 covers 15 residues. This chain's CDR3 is CASSQLGTGVLEQYF. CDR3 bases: TGTGCCAGCAGCCAACTAGGGACAGGGGTTCTCGAGCAGTACTTC.

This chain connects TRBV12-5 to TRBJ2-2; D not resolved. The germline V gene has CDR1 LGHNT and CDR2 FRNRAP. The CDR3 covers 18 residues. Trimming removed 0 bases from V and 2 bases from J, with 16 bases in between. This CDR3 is CASGLVPELVTNTGELFF. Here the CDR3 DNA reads TGTGCTAGTGGTTTGGTACCTGAATTGGTGACAAACACCGGGGAGCTGTTTTTT.